The 14 T cell receptor beta chains listed next were all sequenced from one sample in a study of blood T cell repertoires in COVID-19. Sequencing used immunoSEQ multiplex PCR; TCRdb keeps in-frame clones, though not all of them. Here the sample spans around 300,000 clones, more than 75% being singletons. The sample was PBMCs or T cells enriched from blood (not recorded which). The receptor set was obtained from a woman aged 55 to 70 in a cohort exposed to, infected with or recovered from COVID-19 (not recorded which).

V is TRBV4-1 and J is TRBJ1-2; 9 bases are shared with TRBD1. This CDR3 comprises 15 residues. Germline lookup yields CDR1 MGHRA and CDR2 YSYEKL. V shed 2 bases and J 4 bases; nucleotides not matched to a gene: 5. CDR3 sequence reads: CASSQTGGIGYGYTF. CDR3 nucleotides: TGCGCCAGCAGCCAAACAGGGGGCATAGGCTATGGCTACACCTTC.

This clone was picked up one time. The chain joins TRBV5-6 to TRBJ2-7; 9 bases match TRBD1. The CDR3 consists of 14 residues. Trimming at V came to 2 bases and at J to 3 bases, leaving 3 bases not matched to a gene. From germline, CDR1 is SGHDT and CDR2 YYEEEE. The CDR3 region has the DNA TGTGCCAGCAGCTTCGGGACAGGGATCTACGAGCAGTACTTC. Its translation is CASSFGTGIYEQYF.

The J gene is TRBJ2-1, the V gene TRBV7-9; 11 bases align to TRBD2. Looked up from germline, CDR1 is SEHNR and CDR2 is FQNEAQ (reference sequence). V lost 5 bases, J lost 7 bases, and 10 bases stayed unmatched. The CDR3 contains 16 residues. The CDR3 DNA is TGTGCCAGCAGCCCTGTAGCGGGAGGGCCAGGAAATGAGCAGTTCTTC. It codes for CASSPVAGGPGNEQFF.

This chain joins TRBV9 and TRBJ2-5; D is possibly TRBD1 (6 bases). The CDR3 sequence is 15 residues long. Trimming removed 0 bases at V and 2 bases at J, with 11 bases between. CDR1 and CDR2 from the germline V gene are SGDLS and YYNGEE. In DNA form, the CDR3 reads TGTGCCAGCAGCGTAGCAGGGGCGATTCAAGAGACCCAGTACTTC. This gives the protein CASSVAGAIQETQYF.

The chain has TRBV30 and TRBJ2-7; maybe TRBD2 (5 bases). Germline V gene sequence: CDR1 GTSNPN, CDR2 SVGIG (reference sequence). The V end lost 3 bases, the J end lost 1 base, and 13 bases lay between the germline ends. The CDR3 contains 14 residues. The CDR3 nucleotides are TGTGCCTGGAGGAGGGAGACACTATCCTACGAGCAGTACTTC. The encoded protein is CAWRRETLSYEQYF.

This clone has a single count. This chain uses TRBV6-4 with TRBJ2-3; 10 bases map to TRBD1. Trimming removed 1 base from V and 4 bases from J; junction bases left unmatched: 23. CDR1 and CDR2 (germline): MRHNA, SNTAGT. This CDR3 contains 22 residues. DNA for the CDR3: TGTGCCAGCAGTGACTATTACGACGGTCCCGGGACAGGGGATCAGGGCCCAGATACGCAGTATTTT. This sequence encodes CASSDYYDGPGTGDQGPDTQYF.

At least ten counts were recorded for this clone. The chain has TRBV30 and TRBJ1-1; D gene uncertain. CDR1 is GTSNPN, CDR2 SVGIG, per germline (reference sequence). The CDR3 has 11 amino acids. The ends were cut back, 4 bases at V and 0 bases at J, with 3 bases in the middle. The CDR3 DNA reads TGTGCCTGGACCTTGAACACTGAAGCTTTCTTT. This sequence encodes CAWTLNTEAFF.

The J gene is TRBJ2-3, the V gene TRBV11-2, with no clear D. The CDR3 is made up of 15 amino acids. CDR1 and CDR2 from the germline V gene are SGHAT and FQNNGV. V dropped 6 bases and J dropped 6 bases, with 19 bases sitting between them. CDR3 DNA sequence: TGTGCCAGCAGTTCCGGAGAGACCCCCCATGATACGCAGTATTTT. Amino acid sequence: CASSSGETPHDTQYF.

V and J are TRBV7-2 and TRBJ2-3, with 12 nucleotides matching TRBD2. In germline, CDR1 is SGHTA, CDR2 FQGNSA. V shed 5 bases, J shed 5 bases, and the junction held 11 bases outside the gene matches. The CDR3 contains 17 residues. For the CDR3, the DNA is TGTGCCAGCAGCCCCCCAGGACTAGCGGGACCCCGAGATACGCAGTATTTT. As protein: CASSPPGLAGPRDTQYF.

The chain links TRBV3-1 (or the pseudogene TRBV3-2) to TRBJ2-7, with D maybe TRBD2 (5 bases). CDR3 length equals 17 residues. V dropped 0 bases and J dropped 3 bases, with 18 bases sitting between them. Germline loops: CDR1 LGHDT, CDR2 YNNKEL (reference sequence). The CDR3 nucleotides are TGTGCCAGCAGCCAAGATATTAGCGTGGGGTCCCTCTACGAGCAGTACTTC. It yields the protein CASSQDISVGSLYEQYF.

The chain combines TRBV28 with TRBJ1-2, with D tentatively TRBD1 (5 bases). Germline-derived CDR1 and CDR2 are MDHEN and SYDVKM. V lost 5 bases, J lost 8 bases, and 15 bases lay in between. The CDR3 covers 13 residues. Written as DNA, the CDR3 is TGTGCCAGCAGTAGTACAGGAGCGGGGGGCTACACCTTC. Protein product: CASSSTGAGGYTF.

The gene calls are TRBV9 and TRBJ1-4; D is uncertain. CDR1 and CDR2 (germline): SGDLS, YYNGEE. Trimming took 4 bases from V and 7 from J, leaving 20 bases between them. The CDR3 loop spans 16 amino acids. DNA for the CDR3: TGTGCCAGCAGCACTTCAACCGGAGGAGGTGTTGAAAAACTGTTTTTT. This sequence encodes CASSTSTGGGVEKLFF.

The CDR3 protein is CASSLVGSSYEQYF. CDR3 sequence (DNA): TGTGCCAGCAGCCTGGTGGGGAGCTCCTACGAGCAGTACTTC. This chain uses TRBV9 with TRBJ2-7; D possibly corresponds to TRBD2 (5 bases). In germline, CDR1 is SGDLS, CDR2 YYNGEE. The V end was cut by 4 bases, the J end by 0 bases, with 11 bases between. The CDR3 is 14 residues long.

The gene calls are TRBV19 and TRBJ1-5; the match to TRBD1 covers 11 bases. Losses at the gene ends were 4 bases for V and 6 bases for J; bases not matched to a gene: 8. Germline V gives CDR1 LNHDA, CDR2 SQIVND (reference sequence). The CDR3 consists of 16 residues. The CDR3 sequence is CASSTPGQGVFQPQHF. For the CDR3, the DNA is TGTGCCAGTAGTACCCCGGGACAGGGGGTATTTCAGCCCCAGCATTTT.